These T cell receptor beta chains were read from a single sample in a study of CD8 T cells in ankylosing spondylitis. One entry per CDR3 protein results from TCRdb running MiXCR on the 5' RACE reads. The sample contains more than 110,000 distinct CDR3 sequences, roughly 8.8% of which appear only once. The sequencing sample was made of synovial fluid, either unsorted or a sorted T cell fraction (not recorded which). The receptor set was obtained from a male donor with ankylosing spondylitis. Each CDR3 is given with its conserved first and last residue. A D gene is named only where the DNA matches it firmly. Clone size is given for some rows only: seen once, a few or many times, or a class if the clone is expanded.

V,size,J,D,DNA,CDR3
TRBV5-1,few,TRBJ1-6,.,TGCGCCAGCAGCTTGGCGGGGTTTGACTCACCCCTCCACTTT,CASSLAGFDSPLHF
TRBV20-1,few,TRBJ2-5,TRBD1,TGCAGTGCGCCCAATGCAGGGGGTGGAACCCAGTACTTC,CSAPNAGGGTQYF
TRBV20-1,many,TRBJ1-2,TRBD1,TGCAGTGCTAGTCGGCAGGGGGCTGGGGGCTACACCTTC,CSASRQGAGGYTF
TRBV20-1,.,TRBJ1-2,.,TGCAGCCAGGGGAGGTCTTCCTATGGCTACACCTTC,CSQGRSSYGYTF
TRBV20-1,many,TRBJ1-5,.,TGCAGTGCCAATGACATTTTCTATAGCAATCAGCCCCAGCATTTT,CSANDIFYSNQPQHF
TRBV7-2,few,TRBJ2-1,.,TGTGCCAGCAGCTCCCTCTTGAGTAGGGATGAGCAGTTCTTC,CASSSLLSRDEQFF
TRBV28,.,TRBJ1-2,TRBD1,TGTGCCAGCAGTCCGACAGGGGGGCGAGGTGAGGGCTACACCTTC,CASSPTGGRGEGYTF
TRBV9,.,TRBJ1-2,TRBD1,TGTGCCAGCAGCGACCCGACAGGGAACTATGGCTACACCTTC,CASSDPTGNYGYTF
TRBV7-9,.,TRBJ2-7,.,TGTGCCAGCAGCTTAGACGGCAGAACCTACGAGCAGTACTTC,CASSLDGRTYEQYF
TRBV5-1,.,TRBJ2-5,TRBD2,TGCGCCAGCAGCTTCGGGACTAGCGGAGGCTTGGAGACCCAGTACTTC,CASSFGTSGGLETQYF
TRBV5-1,many,TRBJ2-7,.,TGCGCCAGCAGCTTGACCGGGAGCCACGAGCAGTACTTC,CASSLTGSHEQYF
TRBV4-2,many,TRBJ2-3,TRBD2,TGTGCCAGCATGGATTCGGGACTAGCGGGAGCAGATACGCAGTATTTT,CASMDSGLAGADTQYF
TRBV12-3/TRBV12-4,many,TRBJ2-1,.,TGTGCCAGCACCCGGGGGGCATTCTACAATGAGCAGTTCTTC,CASTRGAFYNEQFF